This passage covers 26 T cell receptor beta chains from one sample sequenced in a study of cytomegalovirus exposure and HLA in healthy donors. Both 60 Vbeta primers and 13 Jbeta primers went into the PCR. The repertoire was sequenced with immunoSEQ multiplex PCR; TCRdb's copy has only in-frame clones and lacks some. The sample carries approximately 170,000 clones, around 82% recorded once. Sequencing was done on a sample of PBMCs. These receptors were obtained from a male donor in good health and CMV-seronegative.

About this clone itself: Other DNA sequences within the sample encode an identical CDR3. The J gene is TRBJ2-1, the V gene TRBV7-3; TRBD2 aligns across 7 bases. Losses at the gene ends were 2 bases for V and 7 bases for J; bases not matched to a gene: 5. In germline, CDR1 is SGHTA, CDR2 FQGTGA. There are 14 residues in the CDR3. The DNA for the CDR3 is TGTGCCAGCAGCTTAGGGGGAGGGGCTAATGAGCAGTTCTTC. Translating gives CASSLGGGANEQFF.

V is TRBV4-2 and J is TRBJ2-1; 7 bases map to TRBD2. CDR3 length: 14 residues. V shed 6 bases and J 8 bases; nucleotides not matched to a gene: 10. Per the germline V gene, CDR1 is LGHNA and CDR2 is YNFKEQ. The CDR3, as DNA: TGTGCCAGCAGATCCTGGGGGGGAAGCGATGAGCAGTTCTTC. This encodes CASRSWGGSDEQFF.

This chain connects TRBV27 to TRBJ2-1; D unresolved. The V end was cut by 2 bases, the J end by 7 bases, with 15 bases between. The length of the CDR3 is 15 residues. Germline values: CDR1 MNHEY, CDR2 SMNVEV (reference sequence). DNA for the CDR3: TGTGCCAGCAGTTTACCCCCCCGAACAGAAAATGAGCAGTTCTTC. Its protein product is CASSLPPRTENEQFF.

The chain recombines TRBV5-1 with TRBJ1-2, with D unclear. The germline V gene has CDR1 SGHRS and CDR2 YFSETQ. V was cut by 0 bases and J by 1 base, with 4 bases left in between. The CDR3 has 13 residues. CDR3: CASSLGGNYGYTF. CDR3 DNA: TGCGCCAGCAGCTTGGGCGGTAACTATGGCTACACCTTC.

The J gene is TRBJ2-3, the V gene TRBV9; no clear D. The V end lost 3 bases, the J end lost 5 bases, and 13 bases lay between the germline ends. From germline, CDR1 is SGDLS and CDR2 YYNGEE. CDR3 size: 14 residues. The CDR3, as DNA: TGTGCCAGCAGCGCTCGGGTAGCCGAAGATACGCAGTATTTT. Residues: CASSARVAEDTQYF.

The chain links TRBV6-1 to TRBJ2-1; 10 positions match TRBD2. From germline, CDR1 is MNHNS and CDR2 SASEGT. With 4 bases clipped from V and 0 bases from J, the junction kept 6 bases outside the gene matches. This CDR3 is built from 17 residues. The chain's CDR3 is CASSALAGDHSYNEQFF. The DNA of the CDR3 is TGTGCCAGCAGTGCTCTAGCGGGGGACCACTCCTACAATGAGCAGTTCTTC.

The gene calls are TRBV4-1 and TRBJ1-2; 7 nucleotides agree with TRBD1. From germline, CDR1 is MGHRA and CDR2 YSYEKL. This CDR3 is built from 18 residues. Germline trimming cut 0 bases from V and 1 base from J; bases unmatched to any gene: 11. As DNA, the CDR3 is TGCGCCAGCAGCCAAGATATAAACAGGGGTTGGCGTAACTATGGCTACACCTTC. This gives the protein CASSQDINRGWRNYGYTF.

This sequence joins TRBV6-1 and TRBJ1-6; 8 bases match TRBD1. This CDR3 spans 15 amino acids. Germline assignment: CDR1 MNHNS and CDR2 SASEGT. Unmatched junction bases numbered 4, after V lost 0 bases and J lost 9 bases. The CDR3 reads CASSEARDRSSPLHF. The CDR3 bases are TGTGCCAGCAGTGAAGCGAGGGACAGGTCTTCACCCCTCCACTTT.

This clone has just a few counts. The chain uses TRBV18 and TRBJ2-3; perhaps TRBD1 as D (7 bases). The CDR3 spans 18 residues. CDR1 is KGHSH, CDR2 LQKENI, per germline. V was trimmed by 3 bases and J by 5 bases, leaving 24 bases between them. The DNA of the CDR3 is TGTGCCAGCTCACCCTGGACAGGTCGGGGACTTAAGGGAGATACGCAGTATTTT. Amino acid sequence: CASSPWTGRGLKGDTQYF.

V is TRBV21-1 and J is TRBJ1-1. TRBV21-1 is a pseudogene locus. CDR3 length: 14 residues. The CDR3 coding sequence is TGTGCCAGCAGCAAAGTAGAGAGGAACACTGAAGCTTTCTTT. Protein: CASSKVERNTEAFF.

J is TRBJ2-5 and V is TRBV6-4; TRBD1 agrees at 7 bases. TRBJ2-7 explains the end of the DNA better; the J call may be wrong. Germline V lookup: CDR1 MRHNA, CDR2 SNTAGT. The CDR3 is made up of 14 amino acids. CDR3 residues: CASSGRGTDYEQYF. DNA of the CDR3: TGTGCCAGCAGCGGAAGGGGGACAGACTACGAGCAGTACTTC.

V is TRBV5-4 and J is TRBJ1-4; 8 nucleotides align to TRBD1. The CDR3 has 14 residues. Germline V gene sequence: CDR1 SGHNT, CDR2 YYREEE (reference sequence). Trimming cost V 3 bases and J 7 bases; bases outside gene matches: 5. This CDR3 is CASSSRGRGEKLFF. The CDR3 DNA sequence: TGTGCCAGCAGCTCCAGGGGGCGCGGTGAAAAACTGTTTTTT.

This clone has just one count. V gene TRBV2 combines with J gene TRBJ2-5; TRBD2 might be the D (5 bases). From germline, CDR1 is SNHLY and CDR2 FYNNEI. This CDR3 spans 15 amino acids. V shed 8 bases and J shed 9 bases, with 25 bases lying between them. Written as DNA, the CDR3 is TGTGCCAGCCCCTCCGAGGCACGGGAAAACGTACCCCAGTACTTC. Translating it yields CASPSEARENVPQYF. The whole variable domain, remainder taken from reference TRBV2 and TRBJ2-5, is EPEVTQTPSHQVTQMGQEVILRCVPISNHLYFYWYRQILGQKVEFLVSFYNNEISEKSEIFDDQFSVERPDGSNFTLKIRSTKLEDSAMYFCASPSEARENVPQYFGPGTRLLVL.

The chain combines TRBV6-5 with TRBJ2-2; 9 bases agree with TRBD1. Germline-derived CDR1 and CDR2 are MNHEY and SVGAGI. The trim removed 9 bases at V and 8 bases at J, leaving 10 bases unmatched. The CDR3 is made up of 14 amino acids. CDR3 region: CARHRGPPGGELFF. CDR3 nucleotide sequence: TGTGCCAGACACAGGGGGCCTCCTGGGGGGGAGCTGTTTTTT.

This clone was detected only a few times. The CDR3 nucleotides read TGTGCCAGCAGCCTGCAGGGCCAGGGGAACACTGAAGCTTTCTTT. Amino acid sequence: CASSLQGQGNTEAFF. V usage is TRBV4-2 and J usage is TRBJ1-1; possibly TRBD1 for D (5 bases). The germline gives CDR1 LGHNA, CDR2 YNFKEQ. Trimming took 4 bases from V and 1 from J, leaving 13 bases between them. This CDR3 region has 15 residues.

This chain connects TRBV5-1 to TRBJ1-2; D unresolved. Between the trimmed V and J ends, which lost 1 base and 8 bases, there was a span of 15 bases. The CDR3 runs 14 residues. CDR1 and CDR2 from the germline V gene are SGHRS and YFSETQ. As DNA, the CDR3 is TGCGCCAGCAGCTTGTCGGGAGTGTCGGAGGGCTACACCTTC. It specifies CASSLSGVSEGYTF.

The chain employs TRBV23-1 and TRBJ1-2; perhaps TRBD1 as D (5 bases). TRBV23-1 falls under the ORF class, with uncertain function. This CDR3 is 14 amino acids long. With 6 bases removed from V and 4 bases from J, the gap between germline ends came to 15 bases. The DNA for the CDR3 is TGCGCCAGCAGACAACGACAGACTCTCTATGGCTACACCTTC. It specifies CASRQRQTLYGYTF.

To note about this clone: Other DNA sequences in the same sample also yield this CDR3. This sequence joins TRBV25-1 and TRBJ1-2; D unclear. The germline V gene has CDR1 MGHDK and CDR2 SYGVNS. V was pared by 4 bases and J by 4 bases, with 7 bases between. The CDR3 extends over 12 amino acids. CDR3 DNA: TGTGCCAGCAGTGTTTCGGGCTATGGCTACACCTTC. Encoded protein: CASSVSGYGYTF.

The chain carries TRBV30 and TRBJ2-1; TRBD2 aligns across 10 bases. Germline assignment: CDR1 GTSNPN and CDR2 SVGIG (reference sequence). J was trimmed by 4 bases and V by 3 bases; bases with no gene match: 15. CDR3 size: 18 residues. This CDR3 reads CAWSGLGLLAGGYNEQFF. CDR3 DNA: TGTGCCTGGAGCGGGCTGGGCTTATTAGCGGGGGGATACAATGAGCAGTTCTTC.

The chain combines TRBV13 with TRBJ1-1; D ambiguous. The CDR3 is 12 amino acids. Germline CDR1 reads PRHDT; CDR2 reads FYEKMQ (reference sequence). V was cut by 3 bases and J by 4 bases, with 6 bases left in between. The CDR3 DNA follows: TGTGCCAGCAGCTTCAGAGGCACTGAAGCTTTCTTT. Protein sequence: CASSFRGTEAFF.

This rearrangement joins TRBV30 to TRBJ1-4; 7 bases fit TRBD1. The trim removed 0 bases at V and 4 bases at J, leaving 8 bases unmatched. The CDR3 runs to 16 residues. The germline gives CDR1 GTSNPN, CDR2 SVGIG (reference sequence). CDR3 region: CAWSVRTGGFNEKLFF. The CDR3 DNA reads as TGTGCCTGGAGTGTTCGGACAGGCGGTTTTAATGAAAAACTGTTTTTT.

The chain has TRBV11-2 and TRBJ2-3; 10 bases align to TRBD2. V dropped 5 bases and J dropped 4; count of bases not matched to a gene: 3. The length of the CDR3 is 14 residues. Germline V lookup: CDR1 SGHAT, CDR2 FQNNGV. The CDR3 DNA follows: TGTGCCAGCAGCCTAGGGACTAGCGCAGATACGCAGTATTTT. This gives the protein CASSLGTSADTQYF.

The V and J genes are TRBV27 and TRBJ2-4; TRBD1 matches at 12 bases. This CDR3 comprises 18 residues. From germline, CDR1 is MNHEY and CDR2 SMNVEV (reference sequence). V dropped 6 bases and J dropped 3; count of bases not matched to a gene: 12. The CDR3 here is CASRPGTGGVQGKNIQYF. The CDR3 nucleotides are TGTGCCAGCAGACCCGGGACAGGGGGCGTCCAGGGCAAAAACATTCAGTACTTC.

This sequence joins TRBV9 and TRBJ1-2, with D possibly TRBD1 on 5 matching bases. Trimming took 0 bases from V and 4 from J, leaving 13 bases between them. CDR3 length: 15 amino acids. Germline CDR1 reads SGDLS; CDR2 reads YYNGEE. CDR3 amino acids: CASSVEGAPGYGYTF. CDR3 bases: TGTGCCAGCAGCGTAGAAGGGGCGCCGGGCTATGGCTACACCTTC.

The chain has TRBV19 and TRBJ1-1; 9 bases are shared with TRBD1. The CDR3 covers 17 residues. Trimming cost V 3 bases and J 0 bases; bases outside gene matches: 8. CDR1 and CDR2 from the germline V gene are LNHDA and SQIVND (reference sequence). The CDR3 is CASSMWDRDVMNTEAFF. The DNA of the CDR3 is TGTGCCAGTAGTATGTGGGACAGGGACGTGATGAACACTGAAGCTTTCTTT.

The chain couples TRBV10-3 to TRBJ2-1, with 11 bases fitting TRBD2. In germline, CDR1 is ENHRY, CDR2 SYGVKD. J lost 7 bases, V lost 7 bases, and 12 bases had no gene match. The CDR3 contains 16 residues. The CDR3 protein is CAITLTSGSNKNEQFF. Here the CDR3 DNA reads TGTGCCATCACTCTAACTAGCGGGAGTAATAAAAATGAGCAGTTCTTC.